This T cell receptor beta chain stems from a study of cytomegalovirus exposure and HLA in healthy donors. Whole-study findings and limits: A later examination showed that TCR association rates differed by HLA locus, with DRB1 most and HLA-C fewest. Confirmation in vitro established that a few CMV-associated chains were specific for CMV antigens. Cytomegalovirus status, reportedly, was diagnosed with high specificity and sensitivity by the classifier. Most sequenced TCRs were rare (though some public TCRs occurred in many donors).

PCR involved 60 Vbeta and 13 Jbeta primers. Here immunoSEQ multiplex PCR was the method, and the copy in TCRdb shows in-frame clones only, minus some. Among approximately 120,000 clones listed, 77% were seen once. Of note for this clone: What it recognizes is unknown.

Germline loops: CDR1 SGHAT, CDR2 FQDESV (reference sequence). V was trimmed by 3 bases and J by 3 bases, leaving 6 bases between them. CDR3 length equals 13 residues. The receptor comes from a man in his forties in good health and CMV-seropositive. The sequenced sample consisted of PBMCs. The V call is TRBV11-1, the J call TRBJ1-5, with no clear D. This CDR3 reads CASSLSDNQPQHF. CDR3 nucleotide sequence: TGTGCCAGCAGCTTGAGTGACAATCAGCCCCAGCATTTT.